The source of this T cell receptor beta chain is a study of cytomegalovirus exposure and HLA in healthy donors. Study-level results: Across donors, presence/absence analyses took sequencing depth to be roughly uniform. With further analysis later on, most CMV-associated TCR beta chains appeared HLA-restricted.

PCR amplification relied on 60 Vbeta primers (plus 13 Jbeta primers). Produced via immunoSEQ multiplex PCR; TCRdb's table is partial and in-frame only. The sample has 150,000 to 200,000 clones; 65% to 90% are singletons. Germline V gene lookup returns CDR1 LNHDA and CDR2 SQIVND (reference sequence). This CDR3 has 13 residues. J lost 0 bases, V lost 7 bases, and 1 base had no gene match. The records do not include a CMV serostatus for this donor. Concerning this clone itself: Antigen: not known.

This sequence joins TRBV19 and TRBJ1-1; TRBD1 matches at 8 bases. This TCR derives from a human donor in good health. The sample comprised PBMCs. Here the CDR3 reads CASTRGLNTEAFF. The CDR3 DNA is TGTGCCAGTACCAGGGGGCTGAACACTGAAGCTTTCTTT.